Shown below are 25 T cell receptor beta chains from a single sample sequenced in a study of blood T cell repertoires in COVID-19. Assay: immunoSEQ multiplex PCR; the TCRdb copy retains only in-frame clones and omits some. The sample lists over 100,000 clones; 82% were seen once. Sequencing input: peripheral blood. All receptors come from a woman between 65 and 79 years old with acute or convalescent COVID-19.

This clone was counted a few times. The rearrangement joins TRBV11-3 to TRBJ1-1; 7 bases fit TRBD1. Germline V gene sequence: CDR1 SGHNT, CDR2 YENEEA. This CDR3 comprises 13 residues. The junction had 4 bases not matched to a gene; V was cut back by 5 bases and J by 4 bases. Here the CDR3 DNA reads TGTGCCAGCAGCCAAACAGGGGTCACTGAAGCTTTCTTT. Translation gives CASSQTGVTEAFF.

The genes are TRBV6-1 and TRBJ2-1, with D perhaps TRBD2 (7 bases). Trimming stripped 1 base from V and 4 bases from J, with 14 bases between. This CDR3 spans 16 amino acids. Germline CDR1 MNHNS, CDR2 SASEGT. For the CDR3, the DNA is TGTGCCAGCAGTGAAGAGGGAGGGGGAGTATACAATGAGCAGTTCTTC. Its translation: CASSEEGGGVYNEQFF.

The rearrangement links TRBV7-9 to TRBJ1-2; D ambiguous. Germline V gene lookup returns CDR1 SEHNR and CDR2 FQNEAQ (reference sequence). Trimming took 1 base from V and 5 from J, leaving 5 bases between them. The CDR3 sequence is 12 residues long. CDR3 sequence reads: CASSLDLYGYTF. Written as DNA, the CDR3 is TGTGCCAGCAGCTTAGACCTATATGGCTACACCTTC. Together with reference TRBV7-9 and TRBJ1-2, the CDR3 gives the full variable domain: DTGVSQNPRHKITKRGQNVTFRCDPISEHNRLYWYRQTLGQGPEFLTYFQNEAQLEKSRLLSDRFSAERPKGSFSTLEIQRTEQGDSAMYLCASSLDLYGYTFGSGTRLTVV.

This chain connects TRBV11-3 to TRBJ2-1; D unclear. This CDR3 region has 15 residues. Germline CDR1 is SGHNT and CDR2 is YENEEA. Trimming cost V 6 bases and J 0 bases, with 12 bases left between them. CDR3 nucleotides: TGTGCCAGCAGTTCAAGAGGAAGCTCCTACAATGAGCAGTTCTTC. Translating it yields CASSSRGSSYNEQFF.

The CDR3 DNA is TGTGCCAGCAGCTTGGATGACAGGGGGCGAGGTGGCTACACCTTC. Encoded protein: CASSLDDRGRGGYTF. The chain joins TRBV5-4 to TRBJ1-2, with TRBD1 matching over 10 bases. Germline V gene lookup returns CDR1 SGHNT and CDR2 YYREEE (reference sequence). The CDR3 is 15 residues long. V dropped 0 bases and J dropped 7; count of bases not matched to a gene: 6.

The chain uses TRBV29-1 and TRBJ2-1, with D unclear. V lost 3 bases and J 4 bases, leaving 10 bases between the germline ends. The CDR3 contains 13 residues. CDR1 and CDR2 (germline): SQVTM, ANQGSEA. Here the CDR3 reads CSVEQQLYNEQFF. CDR3 nucleotide sequence: TGCAGCGTTGAGCAACAGCTTTACAATGAGCAGTTCTTC.

The V gene is TRBV18, the J gene TRBJ1-1, with 10 bases aligning to TRBD1. CDR3 length: 16 amino acids. V trimming: 3 bases; J trimming: 2 bases; junction bases outside the gene matches: 6. CDR1 is KGHSH and CDR2 is LQKENI in the germline V gene. CDR3 DNA: TGTGCCAGCTCACCCTTTGGGACAGGGGTCAACACTGAAGCTTTCTTT. It specifies CASSPFGTGVNTEAFF.

This clone appeared a few times. The V and J genes are TRBV29-1 and TRBJ2-7, with 10 bases lining up with TRBD1. This CDR3 is 12 amino acids long. V was clipped by 4 bases and J by 6 bases; unmatched bases: 3. Per germline, CDR1 SQVTM and CDR2 ANQGSEA. CDR3 region: CSVGQGASEQYF. The CDR3, as DNA: TGCAGCGTTGGACAGGGGGCGAGCGAGCAGTACTTC.

V gene TRBV5-4 combines with J gene TRBJ2-7, with 9 bases aligning to TRBD2. CDR3 size: 15 residues. Germline V gene lookup returns CDR1 SGHNT and CDR2 YYREEE (reference sequence). The V segment lost 2 bases and the J segment 5 bases; nucleotides outside the gene matches: 8. The CDR3: CASSFGVAGVDEQYF. The CDR3 DNA follows: TGTGCCAGCAGCTTTGGGGTAGCGGGGGTGGACGAGCAGTACTTC.

The chain uses TRBV25-1 and TRBJ1-1; perhaps TRBD1 as D (5 bases). The CDR3 spans 14 residues. V was clipped by 3 bases and J by 5 bases, with 13 bases between them. Germline V gene sequence: CDR1 MGHDK, CDR2 SYGVNS. CDR3 bases: TGTGCCAGCAGTGACCGGGACGGGAGGACTGAAGCTTTCTTT. Residues: CASSDRDGRTEAFF.

This clone was seen a handful of times. This rearrangement joins TRBV2 to TRBJ1-5; the match to TRBD1 covers 8 bases. The CDR3 has 16 residues. Germline V gene data show CDR1 as SNHLY and CDR2 as FYNNEI. V shed 5 bases and J 1 base; nucleotides not matched to a gene: 7. The CDR3 protein is CASSQGQGGSNQPQHF. In DNA, the CDR3 is TGTGCCAGCAGTCAAGGACAGGGTGGGAGCAATCAGCCCCAGCATTTT.

Only one count was recorded for this clone. The J gene is TRBJ1-2, the V gene TRBV7-2; the D is unclear. V was clipped by 1 base and J by 4 bases, with 10 bases between them. This CDR3 region has 14 residues. Germline V gene sequence: CDR1 SGHTA, CDR2 FQGNSA. The CDR3 sequence: CASSLGTVSYGYTF. Here the CDR3 DNA reads TGTGCCAGCAGCTTAGGAACAGTAAGCTATGGCTACACCTTC.

This clone was recorded once. The chain employs TRBV7-9 and TRBJ2-2; D is unresolved. Trimming left V 1 base short and J 5 bases short, with 11 bases between. This CDR3 has 15 residues. Germline V gene data show CDR1 as SEHNR and CDR2 as FQNEAQ (reference sequence). The CDR3 protein is CASSLVSDATGELFF. The CDR3, as DNA: TGTGCCAGCAGCTTAGTTTCAGATGCAACCGGGGAGCTGTTTTTT. Full variable domain (outside the CDR3, taken from reference TRBV7-9 and TRBJ2-2): DTGVSQNPRHKITKRGQNVTFRCDPISEHNRLYWYRQTLGQGPEFLTYFQNEAQLEKSRLLSDRFSAERPKGSFSTLEIQRTEQGDSAMYLCASSLVSDATGELFFGEGSRLTVL.

The gene calls are TRBV5-6 and TRBJ2-2, with a possible D match to TRBD1 (5 bases). V shed 0 bases and J shed 3 bases, with 15 bases lying between them. This CDR3 comprises 17 residues. Per germline, CDR1 SGHDT and CDR2 YYEEEE. CDR3 residues: CASSLGRVLLDTGELFF. The CDR3 bases are TGTGCCAGCAGCTTGGGCAGGGTTCTTTTGGACACCGGGGAGCTGTTTTTT. Based on the CDR3 plus reference TRBV5-6 and TRBJ2-2, the full variable domain is DAGVTQSPTHLIKTRGQQVTLRCSPKSGHDTVSWYQQALGQGPQFIFQYYEEEERQRGNFPDRFSGHQFPNYSSELNVNALLLGDSALYLCASSLGRVLLDTGELFFGEGSRLTVL.

This rearrangement joins TRBV7-9 to TRBJ1-4; perhaps TRBD1 as D (6 bases). Per the germline V gene, CDR1 is SEHNR and CDR2 is FQNEAQ (reference sequence). Trimming left V 5 bases short and J 6 bases short, with 10 bases between. The CDR3 spans 13 residues. CDR3 sequence reads: CASSTGLYEKLFF. The CDR3 DNA is TGTGCCAGCAGCACAGGGTTATATGAAAAACTGTTTTTT. The full variable domain, its missing parts supplied by reference TRBV7-9 and TRBJ1-4, is DTGVSQNPRHKITKRGQNVTFRCDPISEHNRLYWYRQTLGQGPEFLTYFQNEAQLEKSRLLSDRFSAERPKGSFSTLEIQRTEQGDSAMYLCASSTGLYEKLFFGSGTQLSVL.

The chain employs TRBV3-1 (or the pseudogene TRBV3-2) and TRBJ1-2; 7 nucleotides match TRBD1. V was pared by 0 bases and J by 8 bases, with 9 bases of the junction left unmatched. The CDR3 is made up of 15 amino acids. Germline V gives CDR1 LGHDT, CDR2 YNNKEL (reference sequence). CDR3 nucleotide sequence: TGTGCCAGCAGCCAAGACCCACAGGGGTTACTCGGCTACACCTTC. Translation: CASSQDPQGLLGYTF.

The genes are TRBV2 and TRBJ2-6; D is uncertain. The CDR3 is 14 amino acids. V dropped 4 bases and J dropped 0 bases, with 4 bases sitting between them. Per the germline V gene, CDR1 is SNHLY and CDR2 is FYNNEI. This CDR3 reads CASSGSSGANVLTF. DNA for the CDR3: TGTGCCAGCAGTGGGAGCTCTGGGGCCAACGTCCTGACTTTC.

The rearrangement links TRBV27 to TRBJ1-6; D possibly corresponds to TRBD1 (5 bases). The CDR3 length is 17 residues. CDR1 MNHEY and CDR2 SMNVEV come from the germline V gene (reference sequence). Trimming took 2 bases from V and 2 from J, leaving 13 bases between them. The CDR3 spells CASSLRGRITYNSPLHF. The CDR3 DNA reads TGTGCCAGCAGTTTAAGGGGCAGGATAACCTATAATTCACCCCTCCACTTT.

The V gene is TRBV3-1 (or the pseudogene TRBV3-2), the J gene TRBJ2-3; D might be TRBD2 (5 bases). V was trimmed by 4 bases and J by 7 bases, leaving 6 bases between them. The CDR3 loop spans 11 amino acids. Germline loops: CDR1 LGHDT, CDR2 YNNKEL (reference sequence). DNA of the CDR3: TGTGCCAGCAGCCTCGGGAATACGCAGTATTTT. Its translation: CASSLGNTQYF.

The J gene is TRBJ2-7, the V gene TRBV24-1, with D possibly being TRBD1 (7 bases). The germline gives CDR1 KGHDR, CDR2 SFDVKD. The V end was cut by 9 bases, the J end by 7 bases, with 15 bases between. This CDR3 is built from 12 residues. As DNA, the CDR3 is TGTGCCACCTCCGGCAGGGGGGAAGAGCAGTACTTC. This codes for CATSGRGEEQYF.

The chain employs TRBV29-1 and TRBJ2-3; D perhaps matches TRBD1 (5 bases). V was cut by 4 bases and J by 2 bases, with 13 bases left in between. CDR1 is SQVTM and CDR2 is ANQGSEA in the germline V gene. This CDR3 is 14 amino acids long. This chain's CDR3 is CSVVAGLITDTQYF. DNA of the CDR3: TGCAGCGTTGTGGCAGGGCTAATCACAGATACGCAGTATTTT.

V is TRBV11-1 and J is TRBJ2-2; TRBD2 matches at 7 bases. CDR3 size: 13 residues. Trimming at V came to 6 bases and at J to 5 bases, leaving 3 bases not matched to a gene. Germline values: CDR1 SGHAT, CDR2 FQDESV (reference sequence). The CDR3 is CASRRGFTGELFF. The CDR3 DNA is TGTGCCAGCAGGCGGGGGTTTACCGGGGAGCTGTTTTTT.

This CDR3 reads CATSRGPGGSGNTIYF. In DNA, the CDR3 is TGTGCCACCAGCAGAGGGCCAGGGGGCTCTGGAAACACCATATATTTT. The gene calls are TRBV15 and TRBJ1-3, with TRBD1 matching over 7 bases. Germline assignment: CDR1 LNHNV and CDR2 YYDKDF (reference sequence). The CDR3 length is 16 residues. The junction had 3 bases not matched to a gene; V was cut back by 1 base and J by 0 bases.

V is TRBV11-3 and J is TRBJ1-1, with a possible D match to TRBD1 (5 bases). There are 18 residues in the CDR3. The V end was cut by 1 base, the J end by 0 bases, with 18 bases between. CDR1 SGHNT and CDR2 YENEEA come from the germline V gene. The CDR3 DNA sequence: TGTGCCAGCAGCTTAGTGGCAGGGATCAGGGTGATGAACACTGAAGCTTTCTTT. It is translated as CASSLVAGIRVMNTEAFF.

The chain recombines TRBV5-4 with TRBJ2-7; 8 bases agree with TRBD2. CDR1 is SGHNT, CDR2 YYREEE, per germline (reference sequence). The CDR3 runs 14 residues. Trimming removed 3 bases from V and 4 bases from J; junction bases left unmatched: 6. The CDR3 protein is CASSSSGGLYEQYF. DNA of the CDR3: TGTGCCAGCAGCTCGAGCGGGGGTCTTTACGAGCAGTACTTC.